This T cell receptor (beta chain) originates from a study of CD8 T cells in Susac syndrome. The study, taken as a whole, reports: The number of individuals included in the study's TCR sequencing and HLA analysis was acknowledged as relatively small.

Concerning this clonotype itself: Its antigen remains unknown.

When the RNA was reverse transcribed, random hexamers were used with an input of about 0.45 to 1 ug. Via MiXCR, TCRdb re-called the immunoSEQ multiplex PCR reads, giving one row per CDR3 protein. This table has about 130,000 distinct CDR3 sequences, 85% to 95% appearing once. This sequence was found in a human donor with multiple sclerosis. The specimen was CD8+ T cells from PBMCs.

The chain's CDR3 is CASSAGRQGASEQYF. CDR3 nucleotides: TGTGCCAGCAGCGCAGGAAGACAGGGGGCTAGTGAGCAGTACTTC. The chain recombines TRBV9 with TRBJ2-7; TRBD1 matches 10 bases. The germline gives CDR1 SGDLS, CDR2 YYNGEE. This CDR3 region has 15 residues. V was clipped by 3 bases and J by 7 bases; unmatched bases: 10.